This is a list of T cell receptor beta chains from one sample in a study of blood T cell repertoires in COVID-19. Data came from immunoSEQ multiplex PCR; TCRdb stores just in-frame clones and leaves some out. This sample has 240,000 or so clones, with around 88% found just once. Material for sequencing was PBMCs or T cells enriched from blood (not recorded which). These receptors were collected from a man in his forties or fifties who had recovered from COVID-19. The CDR3 runs from the conserved cysteine through the conserved F or W. Fields, in order: clone size, J gene, CDR3 length, V gene, CDR3 protein. Expanded clones get a size class; other rows say once, few or many, or leave the size out.

abundance: -; j_gene: TRBJ2-7; len: 14; v_gene: TRBV15; CDR3aa: CASSEEDSSYEQYF
abundance: -; j_gene: TRBJ1-5; len: 14; v_gene: TRBV6-2/TRBV6-3; CDR3aa: CASSPGGENQPQHF
abundance: -; j_gene: TRBJ2-7; len: 16; v_gene: TRBV28; CDR3aa: CASSLEVTSAYYEQYF
abundance: once; j_gene: TRBJ2-3; len: 18; v_gene: TRBV7-3; CDR3aa: CASSPGLAGGPGTDTQYF
abundance: -; j_gene: TRBJ1-4; len: 15; v_gene: TRBV28; CDR3aa: CASSFERTGALKLFF
abundance: -; j_gene: TRBJ1-2; len: 11; v_gene: TRBV30; CDR3aa: CAWSDSYGYTF
abundance: -; j_gene: TRBJ2-1; len: 14; v_gene: TRBV25-1; CDR3aa: CASSRDRGLVEQFF
abundance: few; j_gene: TRBJ1-4; len: 14; v_gene: TRBV3-1/TRBV3-2; CDR3aa: CASSHRGRGEKLFF
abundance: -; j_gene: TRBJ1-2; len: 15; v_gene: TRBV6-5; CDR3aa: CASSYSTGSSYGYTF
abundance: -; j_gene: TRBJ1-1; len: 15; v_gene: TRBV6-5; CDR3aa: CASTTGGRSNTEAFF
abundance: -; j_gene: TRBJ2-7; len: 15; v_gene: TRBV19; CDR3aa: CASSTPNRGSYEQYF
abundance: -; j_gene: TRBJ1-4; len: 15; v_gene: TRBV9; CDR3aa: CASSPGTGSEEKLFF
abundance: -; j_gene: TRBJ2-7; len: 16; v_gene: TRBV19; CDR3aa: CASSKGLAGGQDEQYF
abundance: once; j_gene: TRBJ1-2; len: 19; v_gene: TRBV4-1; CDR3aa: CASSQGRGPGTGNHYGYTF
abundance: -; j_gene: TRBJ1-1; len: 14; v_gene: TRBV5-8; CDR3aa: CASSLAQANTEAFF
abundance: once; j_gene: TRBJ2-7; len: 14; v_gene: TRBV2; CDR3aa: CASKAGGNPYEQYF
abundance: -; j_gene: TRBJ1-5; len: 15; v_gene: TRBV19; CDR3aa: CASSMGREGYQPQHF
abundance: -; j_gene: TRBJ1-4; len: 16; v_gene: TRBV7-2; CDR3aa: CASSPRDRATNEKLFF
abundance: once; j_gene: TRBJ1-5; len: 15; v_gene: TRBV19; CDR3aa: CATKGDGYSNQPQHF
abundance: -; j_gene: TRBJ2-1; len: 16; v_gene: TRBV9; CDR3aa: CASSVRGSGAYNEQFF
abundance: -; j_gene: TRBJ1-2; len: 17; v_gene: TRBV19; CDR3aa: CASSTGQAIATNYGYTF
abundance: -; j_gene: TRBJ1-3; len: 14; v_gene: TRBV25-1; CDR3aa: CASSDTGIVNTIYF
abundance: -; j_gene: TRBJ2-1; len: 15; v_gene: TRBV7-3; CDR3aa: CASSLRTSPYNEQFF
abundance: -; j_gene: TRBJ1-2; len: 13; v_gene: TRBV6-2/TRBV6-3; CDR3aa: CASSPVSNYGYTF
abundance: -; j_gene: TRBJ1-3; len: 16; v_gene: TRBV4-1; CDR3aa: CASSVDSGGYGNTIYF
abundance: -; j_gene: TRBJ1-1; len: 16; v_gene: TRBV5-1; CDR3aa: CASRQGLGNLNTEAFF
abundance: -; j_gene: TRBJ1-2; len: 14; v_gene: TRBV14; CDR3aa: CASSHPDRGNGYTF
abundance: -; j_gene: TRBJ2-1; len: 14; v_gene: TRBV15; CDR3aa: CATRVQGAYNEQFF
abundance: -; j_gene: TRBJ2-5; len: 14; v_gene: TRBV7-2; CDR3aa: CASSSNRGQETQYF
abundance: -; j_gene: TRBJ2-7; len: 14; v_gene: TRBV7-8; CDR3aa: CASSSDRSSYEQYF
abundance: -; j_gene: TRBJ2-3; len: 15; v_gene: TRBV2; CDR3aa: CASSEAPGGTDTQYF
abundance: -; j_gene: TRBJ2-1; len: 13; v_gene: TRBV20-1; CDR3aa: CSASKNPYNEQFF
abundance: -; j_gene: TRBJ2-5; len: 16; v_gene: TRBV7-8; CDR3aa: CASSLNRQDDQETQYF
abundance: -; j_gene: TRBJ2-2; len: 16; v_gene: TRBV11-2; CDR3aa: CASSPRGAMNTGELFF
abundance: once; j_gene: TRBJ2-1; len: 16; v_gene: TRBV11-3; CDR3aa: CASSLSGGSSYNEQFF
abundance: -; j_gene: TRBJ1-4; len: 13; v_gene: TRBV2; CDR3aa: CASDWYRNEKLFF
abundance: -; j_gene: TRBJ1-1; len: 15; v_gene: TRBV7-3; CDR3aa: CASSLGGTANTEAFF
abundance: -; j_gene: TRBJ2-1; len: 17; v_gene: TRBV7-8; CDR3aa: CASSLYASSGGYNEQFF
abundance: -; j_gene: TRBJ2-5; len: 13; v_gene: TRBV3-1/TRBV3-2; CDR3aa: CASSRTNQETQYF
abundance: -; j_gene: TRBJ1-2; len: 12; v_gene: TRBV11-2; CDR3aa: CASSLVENGYTF
abundance: -; j_gene: TRBJ2-2; len: 14; v_gene: TRBV9; CDR3aa: CASRERTNTGELFF
abundance: -; j_gene: TRBJ2-5; len: 14; v_gene: TRBV6-5; CDR3aa: CASSYSPGKETQYF
abundance: -; j_gene: TRBJ2-5; len: 14; v_gene: TRBV11-2; CDR3aa: CASSLGAGQETQYF
abundance: -; j_gene: TRBJ1-5; len: 14; v_gene: TRBV5-5; CDR3aa: CASSLGGGSQPQHF
abundance: -; j_gene: TRBJ1-2; len: 12; v_gene: TRBV30; CDR3aa: CAWRRHLNGYTF
abundance: few; j_gene: TRBJ2-7; len: 15; v_gene: TRBV4-1; CDR3aa: CASSQPRDRPYEQYF
abundance: -; j_gene: TRBJ2-3; len: 15; v_gene: TRBV2; CDR3aa: CASRASGGSTDTQYF
abundance: -; j_gene: TRBJ2-7; len: 14; v_gene: TRBV7-6; CDR3aa: CASTKSDRVGEQYF
abundance: -; j_gene: TRBJ2-7; len: 13; v_gene: TRBV7-3; CDR3aa: CASSKGGSYEQYF
abundance: -; j_gene: TRBJ2-3; len: 13; v_gene: TRBV19; CDR3aa: CASRLAGTDTQYF
abundance: -; j_gene: TRBJ2-3; len: 14; v_gene: TRBV3-1/TRBV3-2; CDR3aa: CASSVGGRTDTQYF
abundance: -; j_gene: TRBJ2-1; len: 14; v_gene: TRBV7-9; CDR3aa: CASSLGGLYNEQFF
abundance: -; j_gene: TRBJ1-2; len: 15; v_gene: TRBV7-8; CDR3aa: CASSFPGQGDYGYTF
abundance: -; j_gene: TRBJ2-7; len: 16; v_gene: TRBV19; CDR3aa: CASSHLAGGKSYEQYF
abundance: -; j_gene: TRBJ1-2; len: 13; v_gene: TRBV6-1; CDR3aa: CASSESGNVGYTF
abundance: -; j_gene: TRBJ1-6; len: 14; v_gene: TRBV6-5; CDR3aa: CASSYWQGDSPLHF
abundance: -; j_gene: TRBJ2-5; len: 17; v_gene: TRBV9; CDR3aa: CASSPRGTSGLQETQYF